This TCR beta chain was retrieved from a study of blood T cell repertoires in COVID-19 (dated by TCRdb to 2020 to 2021). For the wider study: Collaborator samples came from the United States, Italy and Spain and covered acute and convalescent phases of COVID-19. The repertoires were released in a freely available public database intended as a resource for research on the immune response to SARS-CoV-2. The samples were drawn from two sources: the first 160 participants of the ongoing ImmuneRACE study, and 1,000 to 1,500 subjects contributed by 6 global collaborators. Where HLA class I and class II types were available, the types were taken from metadata supplied by the sample provider, not from assay-based typing. The sample metadata nearly always contained a de-identified subject ID, COVID-19 status, age in years and sex. Deeply sampled blood TCRbeta repertoires from subjects exposed to, actively infected with, or recovered from COVID-19 were included in the dataset. The material from the prospective study consisted of cDNA or gDNA derived from T cells, B-cell-depleted T cells, or PBMCs. Points the paper makes about the study in general: The quantity of clinical and demographic metadata differed by source and by participant and was supplied without curation.

Trimming takes 7 bases off V and 6 bases off J; junction bases not matched to a gene: 5. In the germline V gene (reference sequence), CDR1 corresponds to MNHEY and CDR2 to SMNVEV. The CDR3 runs 14 residues from the cysteine to the phenylalanine. The read is trimmed to its CDR3 DNA, 42 bases read in frame from base 1. Collaborating institutions collected whole blood in K2EDTA tubes following their own protocols. For TCRbeta analysis, collaborator samples were shipped as frozen whole blood, as isolated PBMCs, or as DNA extracted from either sample type. TCRbeta CDR3 regions were amplified from genomic DNA using the immunoSEQ Assay, a bias-controlled multiplex PCR. In the original analysis: The number of nucleated cells in each sample was estimated by amplification of reference gene primers within the assay. To quantify the absolute abundance of each unique TCRbeta CDR3 rearrangement, sequence reads were collapsed and filtered. For each sample, productive Simpson clonality was calculated by taking the square root of Simpson's diversity index across productive rearrangements. TCRdb mirrors the immuneACCESS table, restricted to in-frame sequences. Some clones are absent from its copies; in checked studies, under half trace to an unresolved V gene, and the reason for the others is unknown. Clone size and V and J calls were adopted from that table, with D and trimming inferred from the DNA. The sample table records 90,000 to 130,000 clones; around 64% of these occur just once. The ten largest clones represent around 1.7% of the sample.

This clone was counted a few times. Its cognate antigen has yet to be identified. It has no much larger one-base neighbor in the sample; base qualities were not kept. This chain is built from TRBV27 and TRBJ1-6, with 8 junctional bases fitting TRBD1. This receptor was identified in a woman in her thirties or forties with acute or convalescent COVID-19. Sequenced: peripheral blood. Read as DNA, the sequence is TGTGCCAGCAACCGACAGGGGCCTAATTCACCCCTCCACTTT. It is translated as CASNRQGPNSPLHF.